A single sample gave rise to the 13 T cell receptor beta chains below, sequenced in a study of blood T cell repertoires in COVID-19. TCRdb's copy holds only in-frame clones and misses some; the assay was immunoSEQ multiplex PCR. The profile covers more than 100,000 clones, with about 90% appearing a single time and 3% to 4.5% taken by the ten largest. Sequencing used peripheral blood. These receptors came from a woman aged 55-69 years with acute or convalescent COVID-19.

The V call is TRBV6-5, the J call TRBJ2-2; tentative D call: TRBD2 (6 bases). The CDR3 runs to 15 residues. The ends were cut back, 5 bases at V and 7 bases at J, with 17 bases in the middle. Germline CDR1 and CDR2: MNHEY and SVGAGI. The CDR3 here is CASSPGTLSGGELFF. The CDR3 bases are TGTGCCAGCAGTCCTGGGACTTTATCCGGCGGGGAGCTGTTTTTT.

CDR3 protein: CASSVGAGGTYNEQFF. In DNA, the CDR3 is TGTGCCAGCAGCGTAGGTGCGGGGGGAACTTACAATGAGCAGTTCTTC. The chain links TRBV9 to TRBJ2-1, with 8 bases aligning to TRBD2. Germline CDR1 and CDR2: SGDLS and YYNGEE. V dropped 0 bases and J dropped 4; count of bases not matched to a gene: 6. The CDR3 contains 16 residues.

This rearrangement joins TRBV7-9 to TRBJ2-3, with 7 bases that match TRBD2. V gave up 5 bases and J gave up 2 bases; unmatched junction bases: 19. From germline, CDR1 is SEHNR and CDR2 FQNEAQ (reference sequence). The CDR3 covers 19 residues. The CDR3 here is CASSPTSARQSWYTDTQYF. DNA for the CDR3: TGTGCCAGCAGCCCCACTAGCGCGAGACAGTCTTGGTACACAGATACGCAGTATTTT.

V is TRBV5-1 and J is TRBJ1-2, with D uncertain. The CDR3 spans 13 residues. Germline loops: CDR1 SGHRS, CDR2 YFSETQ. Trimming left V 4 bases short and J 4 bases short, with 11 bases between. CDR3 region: CASSLGSSYGYTF. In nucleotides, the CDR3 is TGCGCCAGCAGCCTTGGGAGTTCCTATGGCTACACCTTC.

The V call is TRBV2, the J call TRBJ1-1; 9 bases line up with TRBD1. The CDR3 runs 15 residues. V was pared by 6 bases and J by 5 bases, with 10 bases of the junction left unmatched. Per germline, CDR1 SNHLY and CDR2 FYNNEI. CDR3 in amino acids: CASSGQGSLGTEAFF. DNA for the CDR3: TGTGCCAGCAGCGGACAGGGGAGTCTGGGAACTGAAGCTTTCTTT.

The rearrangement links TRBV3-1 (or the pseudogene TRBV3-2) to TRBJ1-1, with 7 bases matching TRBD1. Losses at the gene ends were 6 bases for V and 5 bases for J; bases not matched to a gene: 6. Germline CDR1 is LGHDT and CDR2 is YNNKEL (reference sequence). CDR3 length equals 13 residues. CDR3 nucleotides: TGTGCCAGCAGGGCACAGGGGCAAACTGAAGCTTTCTTT. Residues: CASRAQGQTEAFF.

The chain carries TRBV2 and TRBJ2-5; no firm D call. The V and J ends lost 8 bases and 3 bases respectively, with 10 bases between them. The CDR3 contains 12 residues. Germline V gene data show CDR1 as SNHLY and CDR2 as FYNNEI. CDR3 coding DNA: TGTGCCAGCTGCTACGTGGAAGAGACCCAGTACTTC. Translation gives CASCYVEETQYF. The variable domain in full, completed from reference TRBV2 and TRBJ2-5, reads EPEVTQTPSHQVTQMGQEVILRCVPISNHLYFYWYRQILGQKVEFLVSFYNNEISEKSEIFDDQFSVERPDGSNFTLKIRSTKLEDSAMYFCASCYVEETQYFGPGTRLLVL.

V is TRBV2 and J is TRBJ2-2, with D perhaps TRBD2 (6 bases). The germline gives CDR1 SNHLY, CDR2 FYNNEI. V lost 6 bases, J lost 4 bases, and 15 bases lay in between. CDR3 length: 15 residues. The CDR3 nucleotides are TGTGCCAGCAGGCGGGATAAACACGGCACCGGGGAGCTGTTTTTT. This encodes CASRRDKHGTGELFF.

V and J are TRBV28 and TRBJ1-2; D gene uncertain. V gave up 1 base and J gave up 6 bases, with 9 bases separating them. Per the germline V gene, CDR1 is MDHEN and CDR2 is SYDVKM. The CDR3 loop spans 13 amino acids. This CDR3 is CASSLSQTHGYTF. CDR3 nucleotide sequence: TGTGCCAGCAGTTTATCCCAGACTCATGGCTACACCTTC.

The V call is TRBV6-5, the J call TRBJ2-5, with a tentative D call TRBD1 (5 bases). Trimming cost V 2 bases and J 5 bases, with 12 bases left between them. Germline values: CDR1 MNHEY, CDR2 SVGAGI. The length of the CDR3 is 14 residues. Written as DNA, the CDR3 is TGTGCCAGCAGTTACGTGGGCTACAGGGAGACCCAGTACTTC. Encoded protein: CASSYVGYRETQYF.

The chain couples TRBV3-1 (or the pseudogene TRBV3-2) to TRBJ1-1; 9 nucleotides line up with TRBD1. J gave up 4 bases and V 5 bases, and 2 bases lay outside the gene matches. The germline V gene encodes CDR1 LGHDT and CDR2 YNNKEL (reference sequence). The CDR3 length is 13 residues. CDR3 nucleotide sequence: TGTGCCAGCAGCTCGACAGGGGGCACTGAAGCTTTCTTT. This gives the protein CASSSTGGTEAFF.

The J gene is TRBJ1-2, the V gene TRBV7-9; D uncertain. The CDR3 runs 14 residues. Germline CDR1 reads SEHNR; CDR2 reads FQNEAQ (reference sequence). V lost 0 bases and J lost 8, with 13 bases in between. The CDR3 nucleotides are TGTGCCAGCAGCTTAGCTTCGTACAGTATGGGCTACACCTTC. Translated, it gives CASSLASYSMGYTF.

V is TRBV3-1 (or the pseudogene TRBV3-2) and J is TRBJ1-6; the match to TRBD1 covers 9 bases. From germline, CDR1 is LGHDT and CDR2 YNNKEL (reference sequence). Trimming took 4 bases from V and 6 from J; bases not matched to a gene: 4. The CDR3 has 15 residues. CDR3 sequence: CASSPRDRANSPLHF. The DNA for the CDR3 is TGTGCCAGCAGCCCAAGGGACAGGGCTAATTCACCCCTCCACTTT.